These 29 T cell receptor beta chains came from one sample sequenced in a study of CD8 T cells in Susac syndrome. RNA amounts of 0.5 to 1 ug underwent reverse transcription with random hexamers. One entry per CDR3 protein results from TCRdb running MiXCR on the immunoSEQ multiplex PCR reads. Of around 80,000 distinct CDR3 sequences in the sample, about 96% were seen once. The sequencing input was CD8+ T cells from PBMCs. These receptors were collected from a human donor with Susac syndrome.

This clonotype was observed once. The V and J genes are TRBV14 and TRBJ2-1; the D gene could be TRBD1 or TRBD2 (5 bases each). CDR1 SGHDN and CDR2 FVKESK come from the germline V gene. This CDR3 is 13 amino acids long. V lost 0 bases and J lost 10, with 10 bases in between. CDR3: CASSQDIEGEQFF. The CDR3, as DNA: TGTGCCAGCAGCCAAGATATAGAGGGGGAGCAGTTCTTC.

This chain connects TRBV9 to TRBJ1-2, with a weak D call TRBD1 (5 bases). The CDR3 is made up of 11 amino acids. Germline loops: CDR1 SGDLS, CDR2 YYNGEE. Trimming shortened V by 7 bases and J by 4 bases, and 8 bases separated the two germline ends. CDR3 amino acids: CASGGTYGYTF. CDR3 DNA: TGTGCCAGCGGCGGGACCTATGGCTACACCTTC. The complete variable domain, with remaining parts taken from reference TRBV9 and TRBJ1-2, reads DSGVTQTPKHLITATGQRVTLRCSPRSGDLSVYWYQQSLDQGLQFLIQYYNGEERAKGNILERFSAQQFPDLHSELNLSSLELGDSALYFCASGGTYGYTFGSGTRLTVV.

This sequence joins TRBV4-1 and TRBJ2-1, with D tentatively TRBD1 (6 bases). This CDR3 contains 14 residues. Germline CDR1 reads MGHRA; CDR2 reads YSYEKL. The V and J ends lost 5 bases and 8 bases respectively, with 16 bases between them. CDR3 residues: CASSDIRGLDEQFF. In DNA, the CDR3 is TGCGCCAGCAGCGATATAAGGGGGTTGGATGAGCAGTTCTTC.

V gene TRBV4-3 combines with J gene TRBJ1-5; 9 bases map to TRBD1. V gave up 5 bases and J gave up 3 bases; unmatched junction bases: 5. The germline CDR1 and CDR2 sequences are LGHNA and YSLEER. CDR3 length: 15 amino acids. This CDR3 reads CASSIRDRVNQPQHF. The CDR3 coding sequence is TGCGCCAGCAGCATCCGGGACAGGGTCAATCAGCCCCAGCATTTT.

This chain uses TRBV5-1 with TRBJ2-1; D not certain. The V and J ends lost 1 base and 8 bases respectively, with 22 bases between them. Germline loops: CDR1 SGHRS, CDR2 YFSETQ. This CDR3 comprises 17 residues. The CDR3 sequence is CASSLPVSADMRDEQFF. The CDR3 DNA sequence: TGCGCCAGCAGCTTGCCCGTCAGCGCTGATATGCGTGATGAGCAGTTCTTC.

This rearrangement joins TRBV19 to TRBJ2-5; D gene unclear. Trimming pared 3 bases from V and 5 bases from J, leaving 13 bases between. This CDR3 contains 14 residues. The V gene's germline CDR1 is LNHDA and CDR2 SQIVND (reference sequence). CDR3 nucleotide sequence: TGTGCCAGTAGTATCAGCGACACGCGGGAGACCCAGTACTTC. Its translation is CASSISDTRETQYF.

The chain has TRBV20-1 and TRBJ2-7; tentatively, D is TRBD2 (6 bases). CDR1 and CDR2 from the germline V gene are DFQATT and SNEGSKA (reference sequence). With 3 bases removed from V and 2 bases from J, the gap between germline ends came to 11 bases. The CDR3 sequence is 13 residues long. The CDR3 is CSARGDWTYEQYF. The CDR3 DNA is TGCAGTGCTAGGGGGGACTGGACCTACGAGCAGTACTTC.

This chain links TRBV7-9 with TRBJ1-2; D uncertain. The CDR3 covers 16 residues. Germline V CDR1 and CDR2: SEHNR, FQNEAQ (reference sequence). V was cut by 5 bases and J by 8 bases, with 24 bases left in between. CDR3 sequence reads: CASSPRKETDAWGYTF. CDR3 nucleotide sequence: TGTGCCAGCAGCCCCCGGAAAGAGACCGACGCGTGGGGCTACACCTTC.

This chain joins TRBV6-2 or TRBV6-3 and TRBJ2-1, with 9 positions matching TRBD1. Germline assignment: CDR1 MNHEY and CDR2 SVGEGT. The CDR3 length is 14 residues. The V segment lost 7 bases and the J segment 7 bases; nucleotides outside the gene matches: 8. CDR3 bases: TGTGCCAGCAAAACAGGGGGCTTCGGGAATGAGCAGTTCTTC. This gives the protein CASKTGGFGNEQFF.

This clonotype was counted a few times. This chain uses TRBV29-1 with TRBJ1-1; D might be TRBD1 (5 bases). The germline V gene encodes CDR1 SQVTM and CDR2 ANQGSEA. The ends were cut back, 5 bases at V and 1 base at J, with 5 bases in the middle. This CDR3 has 11 amino acids. DNA of the CDR3: TGCAGCGTTCAGGGGAACACTGAAGCTTTCTTT. It translates to CSVQGNTEAFF.

This sequence joins TRBV5-6 and TRBJ2-5, with D perhaps matching TRBD2 (5 bases). CDR3 length: 16 amino acids. Looked up from germline, CDR1 is SGHDT and CDR2 is YYEEEE. V lost 0 bases to trimming and J lost 2 bases, with 14 bases between them. The CDR3 coding sequence is TGTGCCAGCAGCTTGGATGGGATACGACTACAAGAGACCCAGTACTTC. Its translation: CASSLDGIRLQETQYF. Looking up the rest from reference TRBV5-6 and TRBJ2-5 gives the full variable domain: DAGVTQSPTHLIKTRGQQVTLRCSPKSGHDTVSWYQQALGQGPQFIFQYYEEEERQRGNFPDRFSGHQFPNYSSELNVNALLLGDSALYLCASSLDGIRLQETQYFGPGTRLLVL.

This rearrangement joins TRBV29-1 to TRBJ2-7; D is unclear. Germline CDR1 reads SQVTM; CDR2 reads ANQGSEA. The CDR3 contains 12 residues. V lost 4 bases to trimming and J lost 2 bases, with 9 bases between them. DNA of the CDR3: TGCAGCGTTGGCGGTCTTCCCTACGAGCAGTACTTC. Its translation: CSVGGLPYEQYF.

The table lists this clonotype with a count of one. V is TRBV9 and J is TRBJ2-7; 7 nucleotides align to TRBD2. The germline CDR1 and CDR2 sequences are SGDLS and YYNGEE. The V and J ends lost 1 base and 5 bases, in that order; junction bases with no gene match: 3. The CDR3 runs to 13 residues. CDR3: CASSVTGGDEQYF. CDR3 bases: TGTGCCAGCAGCGTAACGGGAGGAGACGAGCAGTACTTC.

V and J are TRBV15 and TRBJ1-1; no clear D. The germline V and J ends were trimmed by 2 bases and 6 bases, with 13 bases remaining between them. CDR1 is LNHNV and CDR2 is YYDKDF in the germline V gene (reference sequence). There are 14 residues in the CDR3. CDR3 in amino acids: CATSRSRETAEAFF. DNA for the CDR3: TGTGCCACCAGCAGATCCCGAGAGACCGCTGAAGCTTTCTTT.

The genes are TRBV7-9 and TRBJ2-7, with TRBD1 matching over 9 bases. Trimming took 5 bases from V and 3 from J; bases not matched to a gene: 11. Germline CDR1 reads SEHNR; CDR2 reads FQNEAQ (reference sequence). The CDR3 covers 16 residues. DNA for the CDR3: TGTGCCAGCAGCACGCAGGGGACAGGGAGGATCTACGAGCAGTACGTC. It is translated as CASSTQGTGRIYEQYV.

The chain recombines TRBV9 with TRBJ1-2, with TRBD1 matching over 7 bases. The junction had 10 bases not matched to a gene; V was cut back by 0 bases and J by 5 bases. Germline CDR1 SGDLS, CDR2 YYNGEE. This CDR3 contains 16 residues. This CDR3 reads CASSVGGTGVTYGYTF. CDR3 coding DNA: TGTGCCAGCAGCGTAGGAGGAACAGGGGTTACGTATGGCTACACCTTC. Variable domain in full (rest from reference TRBV9 and TRBJ1-2): DSGVTQTPKHLITATGQRVTLRCSPRSGDLSVYWYQQSLDQGLQFLIQYYNGEERAKGNILERFSAQQFPDLHSELNLSSLELGDSALYFCASSVGGTGVTYGYTFGSGTRLTVV.

This chain connects TRBV6-5 to TRBJ2-5; D gene ambiguous. The CDR3 covers 13 residues. Germline CDR1 and CDR2: MNHEY and SVGAGI. Trimming took 2 bases from V and 5 from J, leaving 9 bases between them. CDR3 DNA sequence: TGTGCCAGCAGTTACCTGGTAGGGGAGACCCAGTACTTC. It is translated as CASSYLVGETQYF.

The V and J genes are TRBV13 and TRBJ1-2, with 7 bases identical to TRBD1. Germline lookup yields CDR1 PRHDT and CDR2 FYEKMQ (reference sequence). CDR3 length equals 16 residues. V shed 0 bases, J shed 0 bases, and the junction held 4 bases outside the gene matches. The CDR3 region is CASSLGTGTTNYGYTF. The CDR3, as DNA: TGTGCCAGCAGCTTAGGGACAGGGACTACTAACTATGGCTACACCTTC.

The chain uses TRBV12-3 or TRBV12-4 and TRBJ1-1, with 10 bases matching TRBD1. This CDR3 has 17 residues. V lost 5 bases to trimming and J lost 3 bases; unmatched junction nucleotides: 12. In DNA form, the CDR3 reads TGTGCCAGCAGTACGTTTCTGGGGACAGGGGTTGACACTGAAGCTTTCTTT. Translating it yields CASSTFLGTGVDTEAFF.

The chain joins TRBV14 to TRBJ2-7; D gene uncertain. Between the trimmed V and J ends, which lost 4 bases and 0 bases, there was a span of 7 bases. Germline CDR1 is SGHDN and CDR2 is FVKESK. The CDR3 runs to 13 residues. The DNA for the CDR3 is TGTGCCAGCAGCCCTCGTCACTCCTACGAGCAGTACGTC. Translated, it gives CASSPRHSYEQYV.

The chain carries TRBV30 and TRBJ2-7, with a possible D match to TRBD1 (5 bases). In germline, CDR1 is GTSNPN, CDR2 SVGIG (reference sequence). The CDR3 sequence is 12 residues long. V dropped 3 bases and J dropped 2 bases, with 8 bases sitting between them. CDR3 DNA sequence: TGTGCCTGGAGGGACAACGCCTACGAGCAGTACTTC. It encodes CAWRDNAYEQYF. Based on the CDR3 plus reference TRBV30 and TRBJ2-7, the full variable domain is SQTIHQWPATLVQPVGSPLSLECTVEGTSNPNLYWYRQAAGRGLQLLFYSVGIGQISSEVPQNLSASRPQDRQFILSSKKLLLSDSGFYLCAWRDNAYEQYFGPGTRLTVT.

The chain carries TRBV5-4 and TRBJ2-7, with 9 bases matching TRBD1. The germline V gene encodes CDR1 SGHNT and CDR2 YYREEE (reference sequence). There are 11 residues in the CDR3. V lost 9 bases, J lost 3 bases, and 1 base stayed unmatched. CDR3 amino acids: CATGQGYEQYV. The CDR3 nucleotides are TGTGCCACGGGACAGGGCTACGAGCAGTACGTC.

The J gene is TRBJ2-1, the V gene TRBV2; 9 bases fit TRBD2. This CDR3 is 16 amino acids long. Looked up from germline, CDR1 is SNHLY and CDR2 is FYNNEI. With 4 bases clipped from V and 5 bases from J, the junction kept 9 bases outside the gene matches. CDR3 nucleotides: TGTGCCAGCAGTGGGGACTTAGCGGGAGCAAACAATGAGCAGTTCTTC. The encoded protein is CASSGDLAGANNEQFF.

In its sample, this clonotype was seen once. The chain uses TRBV20-1 and TRBJ2-7; D not certain. Germline CDR1 DFQATT, CDR2 SNEGSKA (reference sequence). V lost 6 bases to trimming and J lost 2 bases, with 17 bases between them. The CDR3 contains 14 residues. CDR3 in DNA: TGCAGTGCACACCGGGCCGATGATCCCTACGAGCAGTACTTC. Its protein is CSAHRADDPYEQYF.

This rearrangement joins TRBV20-1 to TRBJ2-3; D not resolved. From germline, CDR1 is DFQATT and CDR2 SNEGSKA (reference sequence). V was shortened by 3 bases and J by 6 bases, with 16 bases between the two germline ends. This CDR3 contains 14 residues. DNA of the CDR3: TGCAGTGCTAGGAATTTTCTCCGCTCCGATACGCAGTATTTT. Protein sequence: CSARNFLRSDTQYF.

The chain is built from TRBV7-9 and TRBJ2-1; no reliable D call. V was shortened by 8 bases and J by 5 bases, with 19 bases between the two germline ends. This CDR3 comprises 15 residues. Germline CDR1 SEHNR, CDR2 FQNEAQ (reference sequence). Here the CDR3 DNA reads TGTGCCAGCGCCCTGGGTGGGTGGCCCAACAATGAGCAGTTCTTC. Its translation is CASALGGWPNNEQFF. Full variable domain (outside the CDR3, taken from reference TRBV7-9 and TRBJ2-1): DTGVSQNPRHKITKRGQNVTFRCDPISEHNRLYWYRQTLGQGPEFLTYFQNEAQLEKSRLLSDRFSAERPKGSFSTLEIQRTEQGDSAMYLCASALGGWPNNEQFFGPGTRLTVL.

This chain connects TRBV29-1 to TRBJ2-3, with D possibly being TRBD1 (6 bases). Trimming cost V 6 bases and J 2 bases, with 18 bases left between them. There are 15 residues in the CDR3. Germline CDR1 is SQVTM and CDR2 is ANQGSEA. The CDR3 nucleotides are TGCAGCGTCCTCCGGGACACTGACCCCACAGATACGCAGTATTTT. Protein: CSVLRDTDPTDTQYF.

The rearrangement joins TRBV9 to TRBJ2-7; 11 bases line up with TRBD2. V shed 4 bases and J 4 bases; nucleotides not matched to a gene: 19. CDR3 size: 19 residues. Germline V CDR1 and CDR2: SGDLS, YYNGEE. The CDR3 DNA reads TGTGCCAGCAGCCCCCCCCTATCCCGGGAACTAGCGGGGGATTACGAGCAGTACGTC. This encodes CASSPPLSRELAGDYEQYV.

The rearrangement uses TRBV5-6 and TRBJ2-5; 7 nucleotides align to TRBD1. The germline gives CDR1 SGHDT, CDR2 YYEEEE. CDR3 length: 17 amino acids. Trimming cost V 4 bases and J 1 base; bases outside gene matches: 13. The CDR3 loop is CASSPPWGTAIQETQYF. As DNA, the CDR3 is TGTGCCAGCAGCCCACCCTGGGGGACAGCGATCCAAGAGACCCAGTACTTC.